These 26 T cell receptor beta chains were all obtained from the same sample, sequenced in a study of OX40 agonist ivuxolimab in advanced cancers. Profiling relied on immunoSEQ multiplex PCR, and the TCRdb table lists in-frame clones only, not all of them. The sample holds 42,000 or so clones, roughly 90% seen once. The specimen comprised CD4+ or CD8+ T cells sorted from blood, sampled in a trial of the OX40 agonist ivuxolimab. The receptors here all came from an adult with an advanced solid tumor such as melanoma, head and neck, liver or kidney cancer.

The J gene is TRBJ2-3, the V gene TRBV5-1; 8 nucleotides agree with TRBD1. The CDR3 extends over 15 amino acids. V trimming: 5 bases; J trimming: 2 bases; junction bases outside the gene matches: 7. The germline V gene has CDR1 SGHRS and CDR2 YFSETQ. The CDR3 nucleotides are TGCGCCAGCAGTCGACAGGGGCCCCTCACAGATACGCAGTATTTT. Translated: CASSRQGPLTDTQYF.

The CDR3 sequence is CASSFLGGPNTEAFF. For the CDR3, the DNA is TGTGCCAGCAGCTTCTTGGGAGGGCCTAACACTGAAGCTTTCTTT. The rearrangement links TRBV5-5 to TRBJ1-1, with D unresolved. Germline lookup yields CDR1 SGHKS and CDR2 YYEKEE (reference sequence). The CDR3 is made up of 15 amino acids. V was cut by 2 bases and J by 2 bases, with 13 bases left in between. Filled out from reference TRBV5-5 and TRBJ1-1, the complete variable domain reads DAGVTQSPTHLIKTRGQQVTLRCSPISGHKSVSWYQQVLGQGPQFIFQYYEKEERGRGNFPDRFSARQFPNYSSELNVNALLLGDSALYLCASSFLGGPNTEAFFGQGTRLTVV.

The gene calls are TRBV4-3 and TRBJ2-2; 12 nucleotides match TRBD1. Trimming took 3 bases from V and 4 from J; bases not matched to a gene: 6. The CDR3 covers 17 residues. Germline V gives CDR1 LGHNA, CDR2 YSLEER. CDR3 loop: CASSQGQGAAGTGELFF. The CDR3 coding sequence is TGCGCCAGCAGCCAGGGACAGGGGGCTGCGGGCACCGGGGAGCTGTTTTTT.

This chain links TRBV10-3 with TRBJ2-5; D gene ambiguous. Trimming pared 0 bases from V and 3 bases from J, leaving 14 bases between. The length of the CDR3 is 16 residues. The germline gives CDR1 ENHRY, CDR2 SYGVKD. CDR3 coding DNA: TGTGCCATCAGTGAGTCACGAGTTAGTGGGGAAGAGACCCAGTACTTC. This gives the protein CAISESRVSGEETQYF.

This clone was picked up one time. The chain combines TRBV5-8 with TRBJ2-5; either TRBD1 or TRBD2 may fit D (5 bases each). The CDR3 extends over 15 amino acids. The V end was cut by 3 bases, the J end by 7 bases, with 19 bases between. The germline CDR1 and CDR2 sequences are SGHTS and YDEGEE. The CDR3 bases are TGTGCCAGCAGCTCCCGGGACCCGGGATGGGTGACCCAGTACTTC. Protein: CASSSRDPGWVTQYF.

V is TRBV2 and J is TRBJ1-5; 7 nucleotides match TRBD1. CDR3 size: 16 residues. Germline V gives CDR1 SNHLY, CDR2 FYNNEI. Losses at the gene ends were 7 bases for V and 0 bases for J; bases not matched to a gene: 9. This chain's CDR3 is CASMRDSVSSNQPQHF. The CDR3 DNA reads TGTGCCAGCATGCGGGACAGTGTTTCTAGCAATCAGCCCCAGCATTTT.

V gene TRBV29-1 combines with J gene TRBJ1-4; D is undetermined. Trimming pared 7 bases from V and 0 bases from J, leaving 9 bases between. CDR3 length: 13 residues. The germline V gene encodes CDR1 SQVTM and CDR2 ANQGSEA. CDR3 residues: CSATQTTNEKLFF. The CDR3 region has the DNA TGCAGCGCAACACAGACAACTAATGAAAAACTGTTTTTT.

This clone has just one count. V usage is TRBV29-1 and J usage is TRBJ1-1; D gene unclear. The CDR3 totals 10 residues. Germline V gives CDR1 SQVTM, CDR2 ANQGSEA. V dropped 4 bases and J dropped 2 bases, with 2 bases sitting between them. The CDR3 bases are TGCAGCGTTGTTAACACTGAAGCTTTCTTT. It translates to CSVVNTEAFF.

The CDR3 coding sequence is TGTGCCAGCAGCTTATCCAACGAGCAGTACTTC. Its translation: CASSLSNEQYF. V usage is TRBV11-3 and J usage is TRBJ2-7; D unresolved. Germline lookup yields CDR1 SGHNT and CDR2 YENEEA. V lost 2 bases, J lost 5 bases, and 4 bases lay in between. There are 11 residues in the CDR3.

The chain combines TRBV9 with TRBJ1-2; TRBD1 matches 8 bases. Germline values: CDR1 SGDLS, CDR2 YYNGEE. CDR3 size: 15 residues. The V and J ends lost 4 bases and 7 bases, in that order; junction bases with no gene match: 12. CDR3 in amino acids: CASSPEDRGHGGYTF. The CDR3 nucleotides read TGTGCCAGCAGCCCCGAAGACAGGGGTCATGGTGGCTACACCTTC.

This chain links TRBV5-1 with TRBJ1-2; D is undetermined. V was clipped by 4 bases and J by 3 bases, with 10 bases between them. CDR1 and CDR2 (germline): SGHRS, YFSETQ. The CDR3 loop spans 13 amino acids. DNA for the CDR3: TGCGCCAGCAGCGCCAATAGGGACTATGGCTACACCTTC. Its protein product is CASSANRDYGYTF.

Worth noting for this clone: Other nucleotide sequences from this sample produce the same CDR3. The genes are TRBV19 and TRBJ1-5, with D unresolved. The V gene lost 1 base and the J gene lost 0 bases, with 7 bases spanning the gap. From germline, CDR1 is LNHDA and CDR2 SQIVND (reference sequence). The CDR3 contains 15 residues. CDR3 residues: CASSIGGYSNQPQHF. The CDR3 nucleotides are TGTGCCAGTAGTATAGGAGGGTATAGCAATCAGCCCCAGCATTTT.

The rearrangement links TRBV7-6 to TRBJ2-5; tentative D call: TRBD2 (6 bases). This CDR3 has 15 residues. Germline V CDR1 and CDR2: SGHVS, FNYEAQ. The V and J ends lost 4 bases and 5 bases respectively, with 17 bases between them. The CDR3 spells CASSSGGGVRETQYF. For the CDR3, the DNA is TGTGCCAGCAGCTCCGGAGGCGGGGTCCGGGAGACCCAGTACTTC.

The CDR3 loop reads CASSPETVGEQYF. CDR3 sequence (DNA): TGTGCCAGCAGCCCTGAGACGGTAGGCGAGCAGTACTTC. V gene TRBV14 combines with J gene TRBJ2-7; D remains ambiguous. The CDR3 extends over 13 amino acids. The germline gives CDR1 SGHDN, CDR2 FVKESK. The V and J ends lost 4 bases and 6 bases respectively, with 13 bases between them.

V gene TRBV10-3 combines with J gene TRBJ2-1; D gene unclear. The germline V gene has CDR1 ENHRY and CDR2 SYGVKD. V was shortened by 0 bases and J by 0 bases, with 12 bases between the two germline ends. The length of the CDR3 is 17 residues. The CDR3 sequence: CAISESRHLSSYNEQFF. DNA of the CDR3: TGTGCCATCAGTGAGTCCAGACATCTAAGCTCCTACAATGAGCAGTTCTTC.

This CDR3 is CASSFEGIQETQYF. The CDR3 coding sequence is TGTGCCAGCAGCTTTGAAGGCATCCAAGAGACCCAGTACTTC. The genes are TRBV11-3 and TRBJ2-5; D gene unclear. Trimming took 3 bases from V and 1 from J, leaving 9 bases between them. The V gene's germline CDR1 is SGHNT and CDR2 YENEEA. The CDR3 extends over 14 amino acids.

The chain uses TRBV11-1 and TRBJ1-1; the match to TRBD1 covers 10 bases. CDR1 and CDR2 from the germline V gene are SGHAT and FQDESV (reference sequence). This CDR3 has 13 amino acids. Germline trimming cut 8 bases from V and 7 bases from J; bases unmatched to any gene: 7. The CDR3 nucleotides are TGTGCCAGCGGCAAGGGACAGGGGTATGAAGCTTTCTTT. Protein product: CASGKGQGYEAFF.

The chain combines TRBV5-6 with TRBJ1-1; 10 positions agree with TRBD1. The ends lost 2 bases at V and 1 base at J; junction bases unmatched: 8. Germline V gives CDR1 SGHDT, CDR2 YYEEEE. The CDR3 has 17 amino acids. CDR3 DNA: TGTGCCAGCAGCTTCGGACAGGGGGGGACCGAGAACACTGAAGCTTTCTTT. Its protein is CASSFGQGGTENTEAFF.

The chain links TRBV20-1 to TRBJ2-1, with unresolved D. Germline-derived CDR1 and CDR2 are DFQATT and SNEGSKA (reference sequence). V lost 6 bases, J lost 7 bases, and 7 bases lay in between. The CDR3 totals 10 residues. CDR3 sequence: CSALGNEQFF. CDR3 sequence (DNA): TGCAGTGCGTTGGGGAATGAGCAGTTCTTC.

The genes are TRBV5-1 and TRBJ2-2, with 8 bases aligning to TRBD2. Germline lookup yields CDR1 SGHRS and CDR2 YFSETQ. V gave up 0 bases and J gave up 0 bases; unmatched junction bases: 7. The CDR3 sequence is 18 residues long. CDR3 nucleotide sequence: TGCGCCAGCAGCTTGGCCCAAGCGGGGGCCACGAACACCGGGGAGCTGTTTTTT. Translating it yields CASSLAQAGATNTGELFF.

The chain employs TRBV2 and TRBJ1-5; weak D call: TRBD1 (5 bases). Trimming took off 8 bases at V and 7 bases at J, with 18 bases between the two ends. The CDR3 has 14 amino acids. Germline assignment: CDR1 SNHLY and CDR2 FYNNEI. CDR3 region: CASAGVIFSQPQHF. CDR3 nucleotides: TGTGCCAGCGCGGGGGTAATCTTCTCGCAGCCCCAGCATTTT.

The CDR3 region has the DNA TGTGCCATCAGTGATGAGGATAGCAATCAGCCCCAGCATTTT. Protein sequence: CAISDEDSNQPQHF. The chain couples TRBV10-3 to TRBJ1-5; no reliable D call. Trimming stripped 3 bases from V and 0 bases from J, with 6 bases between. Germline V gives CDR1 ENHRY, CDR2 SYGVKD. This CDR3 has 14 amino acids.

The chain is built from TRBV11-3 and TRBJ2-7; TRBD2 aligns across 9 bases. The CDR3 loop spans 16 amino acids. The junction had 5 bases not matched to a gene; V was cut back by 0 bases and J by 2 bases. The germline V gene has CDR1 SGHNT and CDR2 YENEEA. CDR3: CASSLDFGGGAYEQYF. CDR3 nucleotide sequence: TGTGCCAGCAGCTTAGATTTTGGCGGGGGGGCCTACGAGCAGTACTTC.

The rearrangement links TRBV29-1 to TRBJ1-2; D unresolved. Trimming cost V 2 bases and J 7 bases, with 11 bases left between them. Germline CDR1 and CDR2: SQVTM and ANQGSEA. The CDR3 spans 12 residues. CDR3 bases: TGCAGCGTTGAATGGTCTGGGGTTGGCTACACCTTC. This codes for CSVEWSGVGYTF.

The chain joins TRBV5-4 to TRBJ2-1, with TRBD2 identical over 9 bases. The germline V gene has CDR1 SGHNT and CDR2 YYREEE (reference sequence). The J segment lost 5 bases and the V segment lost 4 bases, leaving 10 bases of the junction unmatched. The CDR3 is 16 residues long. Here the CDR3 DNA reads TGTGCCAGCAGCACGGGGGGGGGACTAGCCAACAATGAGCAGTTCTTC. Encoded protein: CASSTGGGLANNEQFF.

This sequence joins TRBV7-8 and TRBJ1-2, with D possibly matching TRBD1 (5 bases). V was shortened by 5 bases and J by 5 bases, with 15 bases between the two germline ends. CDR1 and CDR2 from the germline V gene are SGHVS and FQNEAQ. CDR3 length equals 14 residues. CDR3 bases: TGTGCCAGCAGCCGGGGACGGTTTGAATATGGCTACACCTTC. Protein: CASSRGRFEYGYTF.